Here is one T cell receptor beta chain with its context. The data originate from a study of blood T cell repertoires in COVID-19. Background on the study: Specimens from acute and convalescent COVID-19 originated in the United States, Italy and Spain. Nucleic acid was either cDNA or gDNA, and it came from T cells, B-cell-depleted T cells, or PBMCs.

The CDR3 extends over 15 amino acids. CDR1 and CDR2 (germline): SGHTA, FQGNSA. Trimming removed 7 bases from V and 2 bases from J, with 17 bases in between. Original data processing: Estimation of nucleated cell counts relied on the amplification of reference gene primers. TCRdb's table, derived via immunoSEQ multiplex PCR, lists solely in-frame clones and lacks some. V, J and clone size are taken as reported in that table, and D and trimming were inferred from the DNA itself. The sample shows under 300,000 clones, 75% to 90% of them seen only once. The receptor was derived from a man between 60 and 75 years old who had recovered from COVID-19. Sequences were obtained from peripheral blood. The V and J genes are TRBV7-2 and TRBJ1-2; D is possibly TRBD1 (6 bases). DNA of the CDR3: TGTGCCAGCAATAAAGATCGGACAGAGAACTATGGCTACACCTTC. The encoded protein is CASNKDRTENYGYTF. Variable domain in full (rest from reference TRBV7-2 and TRBJ1-2): GAGVSQSPSNKVTEKGKDVELRCDPISGHTALYWYRQSLGQGLEFLIYFQGNSAPDKSGLPSDRFSAERTGGSVSTLTIQRTQQEDSAVYLCASNKDRTENYGYTFGSGTRLTVV.